This T cell receptor (beta chain) was identified in a study of beta chain features in type 1 diabetes. Study at large: Sorted cells, 107,917,701 in number, were examined across all samples.

Expressed TCRB transcripts were sequenced because the isolated RNA had all been reverse transcribed beforehand. There were 3.5 million or so reads on average in the naive, central memory and regulatory T cell samples. Data came from immunoSEQ multiplex PCR; TCRdb stores just in-frame clones and leaves some out. The data hold approximately 70,000 clones, with roughly 49% observed a single time. Points from the study as a whole: All four CD4+ subsets of Type 1 diabetes patients contained TCRB CDR3s that were moderately but significantly shorter. The similarity of naive, central memory and Treg TCRB repertoires appeared greater among patients than among healthy donors.

This clone was counted between two and nine times. Its antigen is currently unknown. The germline V gene has CDR1 MGHDK and CDR2 SYGVNS. Trimming stripped 4 bases from V and 5 bases from J, with 9 bases between. CDR3 length equals 13 residues. Researchers reported sorting CD4+ naive, central memory, regulatory and stem cell-like memory cells via CD45RO/CCR7/CD25/CD127/CD95/CD27. V and J are TRBV25-1 and TRBJ1-5; D might be TRBD1 (5 bases). The TCR sequence derives from a young man with type 1 diabetes. The sequenced material came from central memory CD4+ T cells from blood. CDR3 bases: TGTGCCAGCAGTGCAGACAGCGATCAGCCCCAGCATTTT. Translating it yields CASSADSDQPQHF.